The rows below give T cell receptor beta chains drawn from one sample of a study of shared clonotypes between healthy human individuals. Assay used: immunoSEQ multiplex PCR; TCRdb lists only in-frame clones, some missing. The sample carries approximately 1.9 million clones, just over 90% recorded once. Sequencing was performed on naive CD8+ T cells from PBMCs. These receptors were collected from a man in his late teens or twenties in good health. Some clones in this sample may be carry-over from other donors' samples. The conserved cysteine and the conserved F or W are not part of the CDR3 here.

CDR3: ASSTDDYGYT; V: TRBV5-6; J: TRBJ1-2
CDR3: ASSLTGRYGTGKDTQY; V: TRBV7-3; J: TRBJ2-3
CDR3: ASSFGLAGELAGELF; V: TRBV27; J: TRBJ2-2
CDR3: ASSGGLYPYEQY; V: TRBV5-6; J: TRBJ2-7
CDR3: AWAGRNSYEQY; V: TRBV30; J: TRBJ2-7
CDR3: ASSEWGKTEAF; V: TRBV2; J: TRBJ1-1
CDR3: AWSVRGTGYGYT; V: TRBV30; J: TRBJ1-2
CDR3: ASSLWTSGDLTDTQY; V: TRBV7-2; J: TRBJ2-3
CDR3: ASSPPQGLADTQY; V: TRBV6-5; J: TRBJ2-3
CDR3: ASSQVRDREANYGYT; V: TRBV14; J: TRBJ1-2
CDR3: ASSFMSGNTEAF; V: TRBV27; J: TRBJ1-1
CDR3: ASSLENIHTDTQY; V: TRBV28; J: TRBJ2-3
CDR3: ASSVGGSKRNEQF; V: TRBV9; J: TRBJ2-1
CDR3: ASSFLAGDFADTQY; V: TRBV5-1; J: TRBJ2-3
CDR3: ASSAGTGAAGEQF; V: TRBV7-9; J: TRBJ2-1
CDR3: ASSLWGNTEAF; V: TRBV7-9; J: TRBJ1-1
CDR3: ASSFTNTEAF; V: TRBV5-6; J: TRBJ1-1
CDR3: ASSLPIAGTRGDTQY; V: TRBV28; J: TRBJ2-3
CDR3: ASSSRQAPYEQY; V: TRBV27; J: TRBJ2-7
CDR3: ATSEGGAGNQPQH; V: TRBV15; J: TRBJ1-5
CDR3: ASSIGPGGKAF; V: TRBV19; J: TRBJ1-1
CDR3: ASTSLPQGYNEKLF; V: TRBV6-6; J: TRBJ1-4
CDR3: ASSLDGNQETQY; V: TRBV7-9; J: TRBJ2-5
CDR3: SVEGPFTGDNEQF; V: TRBV29-1; J: TRBJ2-1
CDR3: ASSHRDRAGNEQF; V: TRBV6-5; J: TRBJ2-1
CDR3: ASSDLDLRKNEQY; V: TRBV2; J: TRBJ2-7
CDR3: ASSVDSLNEKLF; V: TRBV6-5; J: TRBJ1-4
CDR3: ASSARPGTSGTYEQY; V: TRBV11-2; J: TRBJ2-7
CDR3: SVDGGPYEQY; V: TRBV29-1; J: TRBJ2-7
CDR3: ASSEGGRNQPQH; V: TRBV6-1; J: TRBJ1-5
CDR3: ASSDRGVPELF; V: TRBV19; J: TRBJ1-4